The 24 T cell receptor beta chains reported below all come from one sample, sequenced in a study of T cells after yellow fever vaccination. MiXCR was run by TCRdb on the 5' RACE reads, yielding one entry per CDR3 protein. The data show around 310,000 distinct CDR3 sequences, approximately 3.8% seen once. The sequencing used PBMCs, collected on the day of the yellow fever booster vaccination. These receptors were collected from a man between 18 and 29 years old who received the YFV17D yellow fever vaccine.

This clonotype was seen at least ten times. The rearrangement uses TRBV12-3 or TRBV12-4 and TRBJ2-1, with 9 bases aligning to TRBD1. The V segment lost 6 bases and the J segment 9 bases; nucleotides outside the gene matches: 12. The CDR3 spans 15 residues. CDR3 nucleotide sequence: TGTGCCAGCAGGTTCACCGGGACAGGGAGGGGTGAGCAGTTCTTC. Its translation: CASRFTGTGRGEQFF.

This clonotype was seen more than once but under ten times. The CDR3 spells CAISEKAGFYEQYF. CDR3 in DNA: TGTGCCATCAGTGAGAAAGCGGGGTTCTACGAGCAGTACTTC. The genes are TRBV10-3 and TRBJ2-7; 7 bases match TRBD2. CDR3 size: 14 residues. Germline trimming cut 2 bases from V and 3 bases from J; bases unmatched to any gene: 4. The germline V gene encodes CDR1 ENHRY and CDR2 SYGVKD.

This clonotype was seen many times. The genes are TRBV5-1 and TRBJ2-5, with D possibly being TRBD1 or TRBD2 (5 bases each). Germline V gene lookup returns CDR1 SGHRS and CDR2 YFSETQ. V was pared by 5 bases and J by 2 bases, with 13 bases between. CDR3 size: 14 residues. The chain's CDR3 is CASRGLTGQETQYF. The CDR3 nucleotides read TGCGCCAGCAGGGGGCTAACGGGGCAAGAGACCCAGTACTTC.

Ten or more counts support this clonotype. The chain combines TRBV6-5 with TRBJ2-7; TRBD1 matches at 8 bases. Looked up from germline, CDR1 is MNHEY and CDR2 is SVGAGI. After removal of 5 bases from V and 4 bases from J, the junction contained 7 bases not matched to a gene. This CDR3 region has 14 residues. CDR3 nucleotides: TGTGCCAGCAGTATTGGACAGGGTCCGTACGAGCAGTACTTC. This gives the protein CASSIGQGPYEQYF.

There are a few counts of this clonotype. This chain connects TRBV6-2 or TRBV6-3 to TRBJ1-5; D uncertain. This CDR3 has 16 amino acids. Germline values: CDR1 MNHEY, CDR2 SVGEGT. V was trimmed by 0 bases and J by 2 bases, leaving 11 bases between them. CDR3 region: CASSYSKGEGNQPQHF. DNA of the CDR3: TGTGCCAGCAGTTACTCGAAGGGAGAGGGCAATCAGCCCCAGCATTTT.

In this sample, this clonotype turned up a few times. The chain employs TRBV10-3 and TRBJ2-1; 8 bases fit TRBD2. The CDR3 consists of 15 residues. The ends lost 6 bases at V and 4 bases at J; junction bases unmatched: 8. Germline lookup yields CDR1 ENHRY and CDR2 SYGVKD. CDR3 DNA: TGTGCCATCAGCTACCTGGGCGGGGGGTACAATGAGCAGTTCTTC. Its translation is CAISYLGGGYNEQFF.

This chain links TRBV7-2 with TRBJ2-1; 11 bases fit TRBD2. Trimming removed 6 bases from V and 6 bases from J; junction bases left unmatched: 1. This CDR3 comprises 13 residues. CDR1 is SGHTA and CDR2 is FQGNSA in the germline V gene. CDR3 coding DNA: TGTGCCAGCAGTACTAGCGGGGGCAATGAGCAGTTCTTC. This codes for CASSTSGGNEQFF. Full variable domain (rest looked up from reference TRBV7-2 and TRBJ2-1): GAGVSQSPSNKVTEKGKDVELRCDPISGHTALYWYRQSLGQGLEFLIYFQGNSAPDKSGLPSDRFSAERTGGSVSTLTIQRTQQEDSAVYLCASSTSGGNEQFFGPGTRLTVL.

Many counts were recorded for this clonotype. The gene calls are TRBV7-2 and TRBJ2-1; 7 bases line up with TRBD2. This CDR3 contains 15 residues. Germline V CDR1 and CDR2: SGHTA, FQGNSA. V was clipped by 4 bases and J by 5 bases; unmatched bases: 8. The CDR3 spells CASSSTLAANNEQFF. The CDR3, as DNA: TGTGCCAGCAGCTCCACCCTAGCGGCCAACAATGAGCAGTTCTTC.

This sequence joins TRBV18 and TRBJ2-4; D gene unclear. Germline-derived CDR1 and CDR2 are KGHSH and LQKENI. The ends were cut back, 6 bases at V and 6 bases at J, with 18 bases in the middle. The CDR3 has 15 residues. CDR3: CASSRVLERPNIQYF. CDR3 DNA: TGTGCCAGCTCGCGAGTTTTAGAGCGTCCAAACATTCAGTACTTC.

The chain is built from TRBV7-2 and TRBJ2-5; TRBD2 is a possible D gene (6 bases). Germline V gene lookup returns CDR1 SGHTA and CDR2 FQGNSA. V gave up 3 bases and J gave up 6 bases, with 14 bases separating them. The CDR3 length is 14 residues. The CDR3: CASSFVSGRKTQYF. CDR3 coding DNA: TGTGCCAGCAGCTTTGTGAGCGGGCGGAAGACCCAGTACTTC.

This clonotype was detected many times. This rearrangement joins TRBV21-1 to TRBJ2-2. TRBV21-1 is deemed a pseudogene. The CDR3 has 13 residues. The CDR3 loop reads CASTEETTGELFF. The DNA for the CDR3 is TGTGCCAGCACTGAGGAGACCACCGGGGAGCTGTTTTTT.

This clonotype came up many times. V gene TRBV7-9 combines with J gene TRBJ2-5; D gene uncertain. The CDR3 runs to 11 residues. The V end was cut by 5 bases, the J end by 7 bases, with 8 bases between. Germline assignment: CDR1 SEHNR and CDR2 FQNEAQ (reference sequence). The CDR3 loop is CASSQSGTQYF. As DNA, the CDR3 is TGTGCCAGCAGCCAAAGTGGGACCCAGTACTTC. The variable domain in full, with the rest retrieved from reference TRBV7-9 and TRBJ2-5, is DTGVSQNPRHKITKRGQNVTFRCDPISEHNRLYWYRQTLGQGPEFLTYFQNEAQLEKSRLLSDRFSAERPKGSFSTLEIQRTEQGDSAMYLCASSQSGTQYFGPGTRLLVL.

The table lists this clonotype with many counts. The rearrangement links TRBV7-2 to TRBJ2-1; 8 bases are shared with TRBD2. The CDR3 length is 22 residues. The V gene end was trimmed by 4 bases and the J gene end by 0 bases; junction bases not matched to a gene: 23. Germline V CDR1 and CDR2: SGHTA, FQGNSA. CDR3 in DNA: TGTGCCAGCAGCTCCAGACAGGCAAGTCTAGCGGGTTCACGGGCCTCCTACAATGAGCAGTTCTTC. It translates to CASSSRQASLAGSRASYNEQFF.

This clonotype came up a few times. The gene calls are TRBV29-1 and TRBJ2-7; 9 positions match TRBD1. V shed 3 bases, J shed 5 bases, and the junction held 8 bases outside the gene matches. The CDR3 extends over 14 amino acids. Germline V CDR1 and CDR2: SQVTM, ANQGSEA. CDR3 region: CSVETGTGIHEQYF. The CDR3 DNA follows: TGCAGCGTTGAGACCGGGACAGGGATCCACGAGCAGTACTTC.

This clonotype has ten or more counts. The chain has TRBV6-5 and TRBJ2-3; no definite D call. The CDR3 consists of 15 residues. Trimming shortened V by 0 bases and J by 1 base, and 8 bases separated the two germline ends. Germline CDR1 is MNHEY and CDR2 is SVGAGI. The CDR3 loop reads CASSYSYTGTDTQYF. DNA of the CDR3: TGTGCCAGCAGTTACTCTTACACCGGCACAGATACGCAGTATTTT.

Many counts were recorded for this clonotype. V usage is TRBV27 and J usage is TRBJ2-3; TRBD2 matches 7 bases. The CDR3 is 16 residues long. With V trimmed by 5 bases and J by 5 bases, 13 bases remained unmatched. Germline V gene sequence: CDR1 MNHEY, CDR2 SMNVEV (reference sequence). The CDR3 protein is CASSPSSGAGLDTQYF. The CDR3 DNA sequence: TGTGCCAGCAGTCCGTCCAGCGGGGCTGGCTTAGATACGCAGTATTTT.

In its sample, this clonotype was seen many times. CDR3 protein: CASSLLRGPEAFF. Here the CDR3 DNA reads TGTGCCAGCAGCTTATTGAGGGGCCCTGAAGCTTTCTTT. The chain is built from TRBV13 and TRBJ1-1, with TRBD1 as a possible D gene (5 bases). The CDR3 totals 13 residues. Germline CDR1 reads PRHDT; CDR2 reads FYEKMQ (reference sequence). The V end lost 2 bases, the J end lost 6 bases, and 10 bases lay between the germline ends.

The table lists this clonotype with many counts. This chain connects TRBV20-1 to TRBJ1-4, with 9 bases lining up with TRBD1. Germline CDR1 is DFQATT and CDR2 is SNEGSKA (reference sequence). The CDR3 length is 15 residues. J lost 8 bases, V lost 5 bases, and 12 bases had no gene match. The CDR3 DNA is TGCAGTGCTGCCCCTTTACAGGGGGCTGCGGAAAAACTGTTTTTT. Translating it yields CSAAPLQGAAEKLFF.

The J gene is TRBJ2-6, the V gene TRBV9; unclear D gene. The V end was cut by 4 bases, the J end by 0 bases, with 23 bases between. The CDR3 extends over 20 amino acids. The germline CDR1 and CDR2 sequences are SGDLS and YYNGEE. CDR3 in amino acids: CASSLWPSHSIFSGANVLTF. In DNA, the CDR3 is TGTGCCAGCAGCCTATGGCCAAGCCACAGTATCTTCTCTGGGGCCAACGTCCTGACTTTC.

The chain joins TRBV7-2 to TRBJ2-7; D perhaps matches TRBD1 (5 bases). V lost 2 bases, J lost 3 bases, and 8 bases lay in between. The CDR3 extends over 13 amino acids. Germline CDR1 and CDR2: SGHTA and FQGNSA. CDR3 DNA: TGTGCCAGCAGCTTATATCAGGGCTACGAGCAGTACGTC. It codes for CASSLYQGYEQYV.

In this sample, this clonotype turned up many times. The chain combines TRBV6-5 with TRBJ1-1; D is unclear. Germline-derived CDR1 and CDR2 are MNHEY and SVGAGI. V dropped 2 bases and J dropped 6 bases, with 10 bases sitting between them. The CDR3 contains 13 residues. DNA of the CDR3: TGTGCCAGCAGTTACCATTGGGCGGCTGAAGCTTTCTTT. This translates into CASSYHWAAEAFF.

This clonotype came up many times. The chain uses TRBV20-1 and TRBJ1-1; D is unresolved. This CDR3 contains 14 residues. Germline V gene lookup returns CDR1 DFQATT and CDR2 SNEGSKA (reference sequence). Trimming took 2 bases from V and 3 from J, leaving 13 bases between them. CDR3 in amino acids: CSARRPPVDTEAFF. CDR3 DNA: TGCAGTGCTAGACGACCGCCGGTTGACACTGAAGCTTTCTTT.

This clonotype was detected only a few times. The chain has TRBV2 and TRBJ2-7; 10 bases are shared with TRBD1. The CDR3 has 14 amino acids. V trimming: 7 bases; J trimming: 4 bases; junction bases outside the gene matches: 7. From germline, CDR1 is SNHLY and CDR2 FYNNEI. Here the CDR3 reads CASTSGQGTYEQYV. The CDR3 region has the DNA TGTGCCAGCACCTCGGGACAGGGGACATACGAGCAGTACGTC.

This chain uses TRBV6-2 or TRBV6-3 with TRBJ1-2; unclear D gene. The CDR3 extends over 16 amino acids. CDR1 is MNHEY, CDR2 SVGEGT, per germline. The germline V and J ends were trimmed by 5 bases and 3 bases, with 19 bases remaining between them. In DNA form, the CDR3 reads TGTGCCAGCAGTGACCCTCGACACCTTAACGACTATGGCTACACCTTC. Translated, it gives CASSDPRHLNDYGYTF.